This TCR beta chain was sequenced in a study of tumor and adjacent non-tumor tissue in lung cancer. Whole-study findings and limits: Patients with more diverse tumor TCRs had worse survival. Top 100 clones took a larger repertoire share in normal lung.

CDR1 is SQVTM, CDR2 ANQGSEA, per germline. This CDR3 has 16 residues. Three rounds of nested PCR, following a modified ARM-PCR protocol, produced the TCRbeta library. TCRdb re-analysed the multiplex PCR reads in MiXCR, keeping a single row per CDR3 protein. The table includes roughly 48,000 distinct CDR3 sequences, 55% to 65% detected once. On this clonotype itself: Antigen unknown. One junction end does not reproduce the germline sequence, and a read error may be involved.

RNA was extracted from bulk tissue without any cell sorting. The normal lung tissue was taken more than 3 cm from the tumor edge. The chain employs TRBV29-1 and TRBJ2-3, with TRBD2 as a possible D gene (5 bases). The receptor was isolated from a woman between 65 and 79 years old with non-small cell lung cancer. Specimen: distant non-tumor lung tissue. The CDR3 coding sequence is TGCAGCGTTCGCCCCCAAAAATATGGGAGCACAGATACGGAGTATTTT. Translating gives CSVRPQKYGSTDTEYF.